Given below is one T cell receptor beta chain in context. Trimming removed 5 bases from V and 3 bases from J, with 14 bases in between. Germline V gene sequence: CDR1 SGHVS, CDR2 FQNEAQ. The CDR3 spans 15 residues. The data originate from a study of immune evolution from preneoplasia to lung adenocarcinoma. Study overall: HLA loss of heterozygosity: less than 9% AIS, roughly 15% MIA, approximately 31% ADC, none AAH.

Assay used: immunoSEQ multiplex PCR; TCRdb lists only in-frame clones, some missing. The sample holds 4,500 to 6,500 clones; around four fifths are singletons and the top ten take more than 10%. This clonotype originated in a person aged 60 to 85 with lung adenocarcinoma. Sequenced input: FFPE minimally invasive lung adenocarcinoma tissue. The chain joins TRBV7-8 to TRBJ1-5; tentatively, D is TRBD1 (5 bases). CDR3 protein: CASSLLGGSNQPQHF. The CDR3 DNA follows: TGTGCCAGCAGCCTACTCGGGGGTTCCAATCAGCCCCAGCATTTT.